The text below deals with one TCR beta chain. TCRdb processed the 5' RACE reads anew with MiXCR; each CDR3 protein has one entry. The sample has roughly 99,000 distinct CDR3 sequences, roughly an eighth seen once. The data are from a study of T-cell memory formation after mild COVID-19. Trimming shortened V by 4 bases and J by 1 base, and 7 bases separated the two germline ends. Looked up from germline, CDR1 is MNHNY and CDR2 is SVGAGI (reference sequence). This CDR3 comprises 13 residues. The sequence was obtained from a man in his late teens or twenties who had mild COVID-19 (a few samples of this study predate the infection). Cell type and time point are not known. Sequencing was performed on PBMCs or a T cell subset sorted from them (not recorded which). The gene calls are TRBV6-6 and TRBJ1-2; D gene ambiguous. CDR3 DNA sequence: TGTGCCAGCAGTTCGGCGGTTAACTATGGCTACACCTTC. Residues: CASSSAVNYGYTF.